This T cell receptor (beta chain) was captured in a study of blood T cell repertoires in COVID-19 (dated by TCRdb to between 2020 and 2021). Some background on the complete study: The collaborator samples originated in the United States, Italy and Spain and spanned the acute and convalescent phases of COVID-19. A de-identified subject ID, COVID-19 status, age in years and sex were almost always included in the sample metadata. The repertoires were made available in a free public database intended to serve as a resource for research on the immune response to SARS-CoV-2. The material from the prospective study consisted of cDNA or gDNA derived from T cells, B-cell-depleted T cells, or PBMCs. Samples came from the ongoing ImmuneRACE study (first 160 participants) plus 1,254 subjects from 6 global collaborators. Deeply sampled blood TCRbeta repertoires from subjects exposed to, actively infected with, or recovered from COVID-19 were included in the dataset. Where available, HLA class I and class II types were taken from metadata supplied by the sample provider and were not determined by assay-based typing. Broader findings and caveats from the paper: How much clinical and demographic metadata was included differed by source and by participant, and the metadata was provided uncurated.

As for this clone: It has no known antigen specificity. Base quality data are lacking; no much larger clone is found one base away.

TCRbeta CDR3 regions were amplified from genomic DNA by means of the immunoSEQ Assay, a bias-controlled multiplex PCR. The published analysis was carried out like this. The number of nucleated cells in each sample was estimated by amplification of reference gene primers within the assay. To quantify the absolute abundance of each unique TCRbeta CDR3 rearrangement, sequence reads were collapsed and filtered. For each sample, productive Simpson clonality was calculated as the square root of Simpson's diversity index over productive rearrangements. TCRdb stores this immuneACCESS table with in-frame sequences only. Part of the clones is absent; in the studies checked, under half of the shortfall reflects unresolved V genes, and no reason is known for the rest. V, J and clone size are taken as reported in that table, and D and trimming were inferred from the DNA itself. The sample table records about 200,000 clones; 85% to 90% of these occur just once. The ten largest clones represent 4% to 4.5% of the sample.

Each collaborating institution followed its own protocols to collect whole blood in K2EDTA tubes. For TCRbeta analysis, collaborators shipped samples as frozen whole blood, isolated PBMCs, or DNA extracted from either of those sample types. The sample comprised peripheral blood. The receptor was isolated from a man aged 50-60 years with acute or convalescent COVID-19.

For the CDR3, the sequence is CAISPTGYGYTF. The nucleotide sequence is TGTGCCATCAGCCCGACAGGCTATGGCTACACCTTC. The chain is encoded by TRBV10-3 joined to TRBJ1-2; a weak D assignment points to TRBD1 (6 bases agree). CDR1 and CDR2 were assigned from the germline V gene as ENHRY and SYGVKD. The CDR3, from cysteine to phenylalanine, totals 12 residues. The entry retains the CDR3 DNA only, 36 bases that are in frame from base 1. The trim is 6 bases for V and 4 bases for J, with a gap of 9 bases between the germline ends.